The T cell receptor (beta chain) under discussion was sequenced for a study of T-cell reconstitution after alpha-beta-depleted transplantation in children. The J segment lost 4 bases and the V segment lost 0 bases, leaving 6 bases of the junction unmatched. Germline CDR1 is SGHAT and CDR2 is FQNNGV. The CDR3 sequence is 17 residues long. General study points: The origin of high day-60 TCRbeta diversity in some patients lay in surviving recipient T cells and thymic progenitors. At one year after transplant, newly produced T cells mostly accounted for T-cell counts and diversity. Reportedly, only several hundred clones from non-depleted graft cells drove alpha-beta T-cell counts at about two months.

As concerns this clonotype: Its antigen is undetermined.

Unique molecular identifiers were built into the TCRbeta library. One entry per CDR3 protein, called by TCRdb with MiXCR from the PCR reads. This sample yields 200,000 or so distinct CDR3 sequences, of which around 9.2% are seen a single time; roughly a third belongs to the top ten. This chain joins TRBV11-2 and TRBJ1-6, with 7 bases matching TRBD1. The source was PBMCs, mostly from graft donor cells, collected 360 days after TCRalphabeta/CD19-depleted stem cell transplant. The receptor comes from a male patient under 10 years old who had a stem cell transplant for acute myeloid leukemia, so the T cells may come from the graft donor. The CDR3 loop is CASSLDRDRSYNSPLHF. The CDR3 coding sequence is TGTGCCAGCAGCTTAGACCGGGACAGATCGTATAATTCACCCCTCCACTTT. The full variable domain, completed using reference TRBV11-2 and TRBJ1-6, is EAGVAQSPRYKIIEKRQSVAFWCNPISGHATLYWYQQILGQGPKLLIQFQNNGVVDDSQLPKDRFSAERLKGVDSTLKIQPAKLEDSAVYLCASSLDRDRSYNSPLHFGNGTRLTVT.